Following are 4 T cell receptor beta chains from one sample sequenced in a study of blood T cell repertoires in COVID-19. The assay was immunoSEQ multiplex PCR, and TCRdb's table has in-frame clones only and misses some. The sample carries around 150,000 clones, 85% recorded once. Sequenced: peripheral blood. These TCRs come from a human donor with acute or convalescent COVID-19. The donor label of this sample is uncertain.

This clone was observed once. The chain has TRBV4-1 and TRBJ1-6; D is possibly TRBD1 (6 bases). Germline CDR1 and CDR2: MGHRA and YSYEKL. V was clipped by 3 bases and J by 9 bases, with 12 bases between them. There are 14 residues in the CDR3. The CDR3 loop reads CASSQWTVISPLHF. The CDR3, as DNA: TGCGCCAGCAGCCAGTGGACAGTAATTTCACCCCTCCACTTT.

The rearrangement joins TRBV5-1 to TRBJ2-1; 14 bases map to TRBD2. Per the germline V gene, CDR1 is SGHRS and CDR2 is YFSETQ. V shed 4 bases, J shed 7 bases, and the junction held 7 bases outside the gene matches. The CDR3 extends over 16 amino acids. CDR3 in DNA: TGCGCCAGCAGCCAGCTGGGACTAGCGGGGGTGAATGAGCAGTTCTTC. Its translation is CASSQLGLAGVNEQFF.

This sequence joins TRBV15 and TRBJ2-2; perhaps TRBD1 as D (6 bases). V lost 1 base and J lost 0, with 9 bases in between. The CDR3 sequence is 16 residues long. CDR1 and CDR2 (germline): LNHNV, YYDKDF (reference sequence). Here the CDR3 DNA reads TGTGCCACCAGCAGAGGCAGGGGATCGAACACCGGGGAGCTGTTTTTT. This codes for CATSRGRGSNTGELFF. Full variable domain (outside the CDR3, taken from reference TRBV15 and TRBJ2-2): DAMVIQNPRYQVTQFGKPVTLSCSQTLNHNVMYWYQQKSSQAPKLLFHYYDKDFNNEADTPDNFQSRRPNTSFCFLDIRSPGLGDTAMYLCATSRGRGSNTGELFFGEGSRLTVL.

This rearrangement joins TRBV7-2 to TRBJ2-2, with 8 bases that match TRBD1. Germline values: CDR1 SGHTA, CDR2 FQGNSA. The CDR3 is 15 amino acids. Trimming took 5 bases from V and 0 from J; bases not matched to a gene: 2. CDR3: CASSPGQANTGELFF. The CDR3 nucleotides read TGTGCCAGCAGCCCGGGACAGGCGAACACCGGGGAGCTGTTTTTT. The full variable domain, in which reference TRBV7-2 and TRBJ2-2 provide the parts outside the CDR3, is GAGVSQSPSNKVTEKGKDVELRCDPISGHTALYWYRQSLGQGLEFLIYFQGNSAPDKSGLPSDRFSAERTGGSVSTLTIQRTQQEDSAVYLCASSPGQANTGELFFGEGSRLTVL.